This T cell receptor (beta chain) was profiled in a study of T cells in Graves' hyperthyroidism and ophthalmopathy. Amplification targeted TCR beta CDR3 regions from RNA transcripts. A set of HTBI primers served as the primers for a first-round RT-PCR of the TCR CDR3. TCRdb analysed the multiplex PCR reads with MiXCR anew, one entry per CDR3 protein. The sample lists about 560,000 distinct CDR3 sequences, 15% to 18% seen once, with under 7.5% in the top ten. Between the trimmed V and J ends, which lost 6 bases and 6 bases, there was a span of 15 bases. In germline, CDR1 is SGDLS, CDR2 YYNGEE. The CDR3 sequence is 14 residues long. A lack of ophthalmopathy progression within 18 months defined stable Graves' hyperthyroidism. This clonotype was observed a few times.

This clonotype was sampled from a woman aged 25 to 39 with Graves' hyperthyroidism. Specimen: blood. This sequence joins TRBV9 and TRBJ2-2; D not certain. CDR3 DNA sequence: TGTGCCAGCACTCGACGTCTCGCGTCCGGGGAGCTGTTTTTT. The encoded protein is CASTRRLASGELFF.